One and the same sample provided the 26 T cell receptor beta chains below, sequenced in a study. TCRdb reprocessed the RT-PCR reads with MiXCR, giving one entry per CDR3 protein. The sample has 550,000 to 750,000 distinct CDR3 sequences, approximately 15% seen once; the top ten hold roughly 4%. Sequencing input: memory CD4+ T cells from blood. These receptors originate from a female donor in good health, serving as a healthy control.

This rearrangement joins TRBV20-1 to TRBJ1-2; 7 bases are shared with TRBD1. There are 14 residues in the CDR3. Germline V gene data show CDR1 as DFQATT and CDR2 as SNEGSKA (reference sequence). The V segment lost 5 bases and the J segment 3 bases; nucleotides outside the gene matches: 9. CDR3 nucleotide sequence: TGCAGTGCTGACACAGGGGTCGGGGACTATGGCTACACCTTC. It yields the protein CSADTGVGDYGYTF.

This clonotype was counted at least ten times. The chain is built from TRBV6-2 or TRBV6-3 and TRBJ2-7; D remains unclear. This CDR3 comprises 14 residues. V was clipped by 3 bases and J by 5 bases, with 14 bases between them. Germline CDR1 and CDR2: MNHEY and SVGEGT. CDR3 loop: CASSYQPGWDEQYF. The CDR3 coding sequence is TGTGCCAGCAGTTATCAACCCGGATGGGACGAGCAGTACTTC.

This clonotype was counted a few times. The genes are TRBV5-1 and TRBJ1-1, with a weak D call TRBD1 (6 bases). Germline V gives CDR1 SGHRS, CDR2 YFSETQ. This CDR3 contains 17 residues. Trimming stripped 3 bases from V and 1 base from J, with 19 bases between. CDR3 amino acids: CASSSLGGGSGNTEAFF. The DNA of the CDR3 is TGCGCCAGCAGCTCGCTGGGAGGGGGGAGTGGGAACACTGAAGCTTTCTTT.

This chain joins TRBV20-1 and TRBJ2-5; tentative D call: TRBD2 (6 bases). V was cut by 3 bases and J by 5 bases, with 10 bases left in between. Germline CDR1 reads DFQATT; CDR2 reads SNEGSKA (reference sequence). The CDR3 runs to 12 residues. The CDR3 sequence is CSASPGVETQYF. The CDR3 DNA reads as TGCAGTGCTAGTCCGGGGGTTGAGACCCAGTACTTC.

The V call is TRBV24-1, the J call TRBJ2-1; 10 bases map to TRBD1. The V gene's germline CDR1 is KGHDR and CDR2 SFDVKD. V lost 4 bases and J lost 7; bases outside the gene matches: 6. This CDR3 is built from 15 residues. The CDR3 DNA sequence: TGTGCCACCAGTGAAGGGGACAGGGGACGTAATGAGCAGTTCTTC. It specifies CATSEGDRGRNEQFF.

This chain uses TRBV5-5 with TRBJ2-3; 10 nucleotides agree with TRBD2. The germline gives CDR1 SGHKS, CDR2 YYEKEE (reference sequence). The length of the CDR3 is 21 residues. J was trimmed by 0 bases and V by 1 base; bases with no gene match: 17. The CDR3 sequence is CASSLKGLLLTSGTSTDTQYF. For the CDR3, the DNA is TGTGCCAGCAGCTTGAAGGGTTTACTCCTAACTAGCGGGACTAGCACAGATACGCAGTATTTT.

V and J are TRBV6-5 and TRBJ2-3; 7 nucleotides align to TRBD2. CDR3 size: 17 residues. Germline V gene data show CDR1 as MNHEY and CDR2 as SVGAGI. V shed 6 bases, J shed 5 bases, and the junction held 17 bases outside the gene matches. CDR3 region: CASRGTTRSGAQDTQYF. CDR3 in DNA: TGTGCCAGCAGAGGGACTACCCGAAGTGGGGCCCAAGATACGCAGTATTTT.

There are a few counts of this clonotype. The chain recombines TRBV7-3 with TRBJ2-1; D gene unclear. Deletions cut 6 bases from V and 10 bases from J, with 16 bases between. Germline V CDR1 and CDR2: SGHTA, FQGTGA. There are 13 residues in the CDR3. Here the CDR3 DNA reads TGTGCCAGCAGTGTAGGTCCAATCTTGGAGCAGTTCTTC. Its translation is CASSVGPILEQFF.

V is TRBV6-2 or TRBV6-3 and J is TRBJ1-4; TRBD1 might be the D (5 bases). The CDR3 totals 15 residues. Between the trimmed V and J ends, which lost 2 bases and 7 bases, there was a span of 14 bases. CDR1 is MNHEY and CDR2 is SVGEGT in the germline V gene. The CDR3, as DNA: TGTGCCAGCAGTTACCCTCGGCAGGGAGGTGAAAAACTGTTTTTT. It codes for CASSYPRQGGEKLFF.

This clonotype was picked up a small number of times. This chain connects TRBV5-1 to TRBJ1-4; 11 nucleotides match TRBD1. V dropped 3 bases and J dropped 7; count of bases not matched to a gene: 2. CDR3 length: 14 amino acids. Germline V gene sequence: CDR1 SGHRS, CDR2 YFSETQ. DNA of the CDR3: TGCGCCAGCAGCTCCGGGACAGGGGGTGAAAAACTGTTTTTT. It encodes CASSSGTGGEKLFF.

This chain connects TRBV4-3 to TRBJ1-1; D is ambiguous. The germline V gene has CDR1 LGHNA and CDR2 YSLEER. The CDR3 length is 15 residues. The V gene lost 2 bases and the J gene lost 8 bases, with 18 bases spanning the gap. CDR3 protein: CASSQQWTGGGEAFF. Here the CDR3 DNA reads TGCGCCAGCAGCCAACAATGGACGGGTGGAGGGGAAGCTTTCTTT.

The chain carries TRBV30 and TRBJ1-3; no clear D. The CDR3 totals 16 residues. Between the trimmed V and J ends, which lost 0 bases and 0 bases, there was a span of 12 bases. Germline V gene lookup returns CDR1 GTSNPN and CDR2 SVGIG (reference sequence). The CDR3 DNA sequence: TGTGCCTGGAGTGTACTTCCGCGGTCCTCTGGAAACACCATATATTTT. As protein: CAWSVLPRSSGNTIYF.

This clonotype has just a few counts. The chain employs TRBV20-1 and TRBJ2-5; TRBD1 matches at 9 bases. CDR1 is DFQATT and CDR2 is SNEGSKA in the germline V gene (reference sequence). This CDR3 has 16 residues. Trimming took 0 bases from V and 2 from J; bases not matched to a gene: 7. In DNA form, the CDR3 reads TGCAGTGCTAGAGATTTGACAGGGGGGAGACAAGAGACCCAGTACTTC. Protein product: CSARDLTGGRQETQYF.

The chain joins TRBV5-6 to TRBJ1-1; 8 nucleotides agree with TRBD1. The CDR3 sequence is 17 residues long. V was clipped by 4 bases and J by 0 bases; unmatched bases: 11. Germline V lookup: CDR1 SGHDT, CDR2 YYEEEE. The chain's CDR3 is CASSPRDRIFMNTEAFF. CDR3 coding DNA: TGTGCCAGCAGCCCGAGGGACAGGATTTTCATGAACACTGAAGCTTTCTTT.

This clonotype has only a few counts. DNA of the CDR3: TGCAGTGCTAGAGATGCACTAGCGAGCACAGATACGCAGTATTTT. Translation gives CSARDALASTDTQYF. The V and J genes are TRBV20-1 and TRBJ2-3, with 7 nucleotides matching TRBD2. The trim removed 0 bases at V and 0 bases at J, leaving 3 bases unmatched. This CDR3 is 15 amino acids long. Germline V gene data show CDR1 as DFQATT and CDR2 as SNEGSKA (reference sequence).

This clonotype was detected a few times. The J gene is TRBJ1-2, the V gene TRBV12-3 or TRBV12-4, with TRBD1 as a possible D gene (5 bases). Trimming took 3 bases from V and 0 from J, leaving 20 bases between them. The CDR3 runs 18 residues. The CDR3: CASSFNQGGSITNYGYTF. The DNA of the CDR3 is TGTGCCAGCAGTTTTAACCAGGGAGGGAGTATAACTAACTATGGCTACACCTTC.

This clonotype was observed a handful of times. V usage is TRBV28 and J usage is TRBJ1-5; D unclear. Trimming stripped 5 bases from V and 9 bases from J, with 11 bases between. The CDR3 runs 12 residues. From germline, CDR1 is MDHEN and CDR2 SYDVKM. The CDR3 DNA sequence: TGTGCCAGCAGTCCATCAGTGGGGCCCCAGCATTTT. Translating gives CASSPSVGPQHF.

This clonotype was detected ten times or more. The chain has TRBV6-2 or TRBV6-3 and TRBJ1-1; D is perhaps TRBD1 (5 bases). There are 14 residues in the CDR3. V lost 3 bases to trimming and J lost 5 bases, with 13 bases between them. The germline V gene encodes CDR1 MNHEY and CDR2 SVGEGT. The CDR3 DNA is TGTGCCAGCAGTTATGTCATCCGGGGGACTGAAGCTTTCTTT. Translating it yields CASSYVIRGTEAFF.

At least ten counts were recorded for this clonotype. V is TRBV6-5 and J is TRBJ2-4, with D unclear. Germline-derived CDR1 and CDR2 are MNHEY and SVGAGI. Trimming cost V 3 bases and J 2 bases, with 8 bases left between them. The CDR3 has 14 amino acids. CDR3 protein: CASSYDGPKNIQYF. The CDR3 DNA is TGTGCCAGCAGTTATGACGGACCCAAAAACATTCAGTACTTC.

This clonotype was observed a few times. This chain joins TRBV10-3 and TRBJ2-1; unclear D gene. There are 13 residues in the CDR3. Trimming removed 4 bases at V and 8 bases at J, with 12 bases between. Germline CDR1 is ENHRY and CDR2 is SYGVKD. The CDR3 sequence: CAISGQMVDEQFF. For the CDR3, the DNA is TGTGCCATCAGTGGCCAAATGGTTGATGAGCAGTTCTTC.

This clonotype was found many times. The rearrangement links TRBV6-5 to TRBJ2-2; TRBD1 matches at 8 bases. This CDR3 has 17 residues. V lost 6 bases and J lost 0; bases outside the gene matches: 9. Germline-derived CDR1 and CDR2 are MNHEY and SVGAGI. The CDR3 nucleotides are TGTGCCAGCAGCAAACCACGGGACAGGACGAACACCGGGGAGCTGTTTTTT. Translated, it gives CASSKPRDRTNTGELFF.

CDR3 coding DNA: TGCGCCAGCAGCTACTTAGCGGGGGTGGACACCGGGGAGCTGTTTTTT. Encoded protein: CASSYLAGVDTGELFF. The chain recombines TRBV5-1 with TRBJ2-2; 9 bases match TRBD2. The CDR3 spans 16 residues. Germline lookup yields CDR1 SGHRS and CDR2 YFSETQ. The V and J ends lost 3 bases and 3 bases, in that order; junction bases with no gene match: 6.

This clonotype was found a few times. V usage is TRBV30 and J usage is TRBJ2-1, with D possibly TRBD2 on 6 matching bases. CDR1 is GTSNPN, CDR2 SVGIG, per germline (reference sequence). The length of the CDR3 is 14 residues. Trimming shortened V by 2 bases and J by 4 bases, and 12 bases separated the two germline ends. The CDR3 DNA reads TGTGCCTGGAGTAACCTAGCGCCGTACAATGAGCAGTTCTTC. This gives the protein CAWSNLAPYNEQFF.

This clonotype was seen only a few times. This sequence joins TRBV18 and TRBJ1-1, with a tentative D call TRBD1 (6 bases). CDR3 length equals 12 residues. The V and J ends lost 6 bases and 7 bases respectively, with 12 bases between them. The V gene's germline CDR1 is KGHSH and CDR2 LQKENI. The DNA for the CDR3 is TGTGCCAGCTCGGGATACAGGGATGAAGCTTTCTTT. Amino acid sequence: CASSGYRDEAFF.

The chain is built from TRBV27 and TRBJ1-1; no clear D gene. Germline V lookup: CDR1 MNHEY, CDR2 SMNVEV (reference sequence). CDR3 length: 15 residues. The germline V and J ends were trimmed by 8 bases and 1 base, with 17 bases remaining between them. CDR3 DNA: TGTGCCAGCCCCGGCTTCAGAGGCCCGAACACTGAAGCTTTCTTT. This gives the protein CASPGFRGPNTEAFF.

This clonotype came up a few times. The chain couples TRBV7-9 to TRBJ1-1; D uncertain. The CDR3 runs to 15 residues. V lost 2 bases, J lost 1 base, and 11 bases lay in between. Germline-derived CDR1 and CDR2 are SEHNR and FQNEAQ (reference sequence). CDR3 region: CASSLLVWGNTEAFF. CDR3 DNA sequence: TGTGCCAGCAGCTTACTAGTCTGGGGGAACACTGAAGCTTTCTTT.